These 5 T cell receptor beta chains share one sample of origin, sequenced in a study of beta chain features in type 1 diabetes. The authors reverse transcribed all of the isolated RNA, so sequencing captured expressed TCRB transcripts. Only in-frame clones appear in the TCRdb table, and some are missing; sequencing was by immunoSEQ multiplex PCR. The repertoire holds under 900,000 clones, with roughly a sixth as singletons. Sequencing used naive CD4+ T cells from blood. The receptors here all came from a woman between 18 and 29 years old in good health.

The V and J genes are TRBV4-2 and TRBJ2-3; 10 bases are a match to TRBD2. With 2 bases clipped from V and 0 bases from J, the junction kept 11 bases outside the gene matches. CDR3 size: 19 residues. Germline assignment: CDR1 LGHNA and CDR2 YNFKEQ. The CDR3 DNA sequence: TGTGCCAGCAGCCAACACCGACTTCTAGCGGGGGATAGCACAGATACGCAGTATTTT. Its translation: CASSQHRLLAGDSTDTQYF.

This sequence joins TRBV7-8 and TRBJ2-5; tentatively, D is TRBD1 (6 bases). The CDR3 totals 14 residues. Deletions cut 1 base from V and 6 bases from J, with 12 bases between. From germline, CDR1 is SGHVS and CDR2 FQNEAQ. DNA for the CDR3: TGTGCCAGCAGCTTAGTCGGGCAGGGGAAGACCCAGTACTTC. It encodes CASSLVGQGKTQYF.

This clone was counted only a few times. V gene TRBV5-6 combines with J gene TRBJ2-7, with TRBD2 as a possible D gene (5 bases). This CDR3 comprises 16 residues. Per the germline V gene, CDR1 is SGHDT and CDR2 is YYEEEE. V was pared by 0 bases and J by 5 bases, with 18 bases between. The chain's CDR3 is CASSLAGRWGANEQYF. The DNA for the CDR3 is TGTGCCAGCAGCTTGGCGGGTAGGTGGGGAGCCAACGAGCAGTACTTC.

The V and J genes are TRBV14 and TRBJ2-7; D perhaps matches TRBD1 (6 bases). Trimming removed 3 bases from V and 9 bases from J, with 15 bases in between. The CDR3 spans 13 residues. Germline loops: CDR1 SGHDN, CDR2 FVKESK. CDR3: CASSQNEGGRQYF. CDR3 DNA: TGTGCCAGCAGCCAGAATGAAGGGGGAAGGCAGTACTTC.

V is TRBV6-5 and J is TRBJ2-1; TRBD1 matches at 8 bases. The CDR3 is 12 residues long. V was clipped by 10 bases and J by 7 bases; unmatched bases: 6. Germline V gene data show CDR1 as MNHEY and CDR2 as SVGAGI. The CDR3 region has the DNA TGTGCCACCTGGGACAGGTCAAATGAGCAGTTCTTC. Translating it yields CATWDRSNEQFF.